Below, one T cell receptor beta chain is given with its context. Its cognate antigen is unknown. Germline values: CDR1 GTSNPN, CDR2 SVGIG (reference sequence). This CDR3 comprises 13 residues. After removal of 5 bases from V and 7 bases from J, the junction contained 9 bases not matched to a gene. This entry is derived from a study of cytomegalovirus exposure and HLA in healthy donors. General observations from the study: It was reported that TCR beta sequences correctly inferred the HLA-A and HLA-B alleles for most subjects.

This PCR relied on a set of 60 Vbeta primers and 13 Jbeta primers. In the original workflow: A follow-up analysis tallied some 80 million unique TCR beta chains, roughly 11 million shared. TCRdb's table, derived via immunoSEQ multiplex PCR, lists solely in-frame clones and lacks some. V and J calls and clone size are as listed in that table; D and trimming were resolved from the DNA. The sample lists 170,000 or so clones, about 86% occurring once. V and J are TRBV30 and TRBJ2-3, with TRBD2 matching over 7 bases. Material for sequencing was PBMCs. The TCR comes from a woman aged 18-30 years in good health and CMV-seronegative. CDR3 amino acids: CAWGLEDRNTQYF. The CDR3 coding sequence is TGTGCCTGGGGACTAGAAGATAGAAATACGCAGTATTTT.